What follows are 32 T cell receptor beta chains derived from one specimen sequenced in a study of cytomegalovirus exposure and HLA in healthy donors. PCR involved 60 Vbeta and 13 Jbeta primers. The table came from immunoSEQ multiplex PCR; TCRdb's copy has only in-frame clones and leaves some out. Here the sample spans about 82,000 clones, about 78% being singletons. The sequencing sample was made of PBMCs. The origin of the receptors is a man in his fifties or sixties in good health and CMV-seronegative.

V is TRBV19 and J is TRBJ2-1; tentatively, D is TRBD2 (6 bases). Germline V gene lookup returns CDR1 LNHDA and CDR2 SQIVND (reference sequence). The CDR3 covers 17 residues. V was shortened by 0 bases and J by 6 bases, with 18 bases between the two germline ends. CDR3 sequence (DNA): TGTGCCAGTAGTATAGATAAGGGGCTAGGGAGGTCCAATGAGCAGTTCTTC. Translation: CASSIDKGLGRSNEQFF.

V and J are TRBV27 and TRBJ2-7, with 10 bases identical to TRBD1. This CDR3 has 14 residues. Germline CDR1 reads MNHEY; CDR2 reads SMNVEV (reference sequence). The trim removed 6 bases at V and 1 base at J, leaving 3 bases unmatched. This CDR3 reads CASSRQGASYEQYF. CDR3 bases: TGTGCCAGCAGCCGACAGGGGGCATCCTACGAGCAGTACTTC.

The chain couples TRBV4-2 to TRBJ1-2, with 10 bases identical to TRBD1. V was pared by 3 bases and J by 0 bases, with 4 bases of the junction left unmatched. The CDR3 length is 16 residues. From germline, CDR1 is LGHNA and CDR2 YNFKEQ. CDR3: CASSQDDRGPNYGYTF. Here the CDR3 DNA reads TGTGCCAGCAGCCAGGATGACAGGGGGCCTAACTATGGCTACACCTTC.

In its sample, this clone was seen a few times. CDR3 sequence (DNA): TGTGCCAGCACCGAAAGGACAGTCCCCACCTACGAGCAGTACTTC. It translates to CASTERTVPTYEQYF. The V and J genes are TRBV6-5 and TRBJ2-7; D is possibly TRBD1 (6 bases). Trimming cost V 7 bases and J 2 bases, with 18 bases left between them. The germline CDR1 and CDR2 sequences are MNHEY and SVGAGI. CDR3 length: 15 amino acids.

This CDR3 is CASSLVLASGGARSDTQYF. CDR3 bases: TGTGCCAGCAGCTTAGTTCTGGCTAGCGGGGGGGCCAGGTCAGATACGCAGTATTTT. The chain carries TRBV7-2 and TRBJ2-3, with TRBD2 matching 12 bases. The CDR3 extends over 19 amino acids. Germline V gene sequence: CDR1 SGHTA, CDR2 FQGNSA. V was pared by 1 base and J by 4 bases, with 12 bases of the junction left unmatched.

This clone was counted between two and nine times. The chain recombines TRBV18 with TRBJ2-2, with D uncertain. Looked up from germline, CDR1 is KGHSH and CDR2 is LQKENI. V lost 4 bases, J lost 7 bases, and 7 bases lay in between. The CDR3 consists of 12 residues. CDR3 amino acids: CASSLSVGELFF. Here the CDR3 DNA reads TGTGCCAGCTCACTTAGTGTCGGGGAGCTGTTTTTT.

The chain has TRBV29-1 and TRBJ2-2; 7 positions agree with TRBD1. With 5 bases clipped from V and 5 bases from J, the junction kept 5 bases outside the gene matches. This CDR3 spans 13 amino acids. Per the germline V gene, CDR1 is SQVTM and CDR2 is ANQGSEA. The CDR3 here is CSVLLTGTGELFF. The CDR3 bases are TGCAGCGTTTTGCTGACAGGGACCGGGGAGCTGTTTTTT.

This clone was detected a few times. The rearrangement uses TRBV10-1 and TRBJ2-2, with 9 bases that match TRBD1. The length of the CDR3 is 14 residues. The ends lost 7 bases at V and 3 bases at J; junction bases unmatched: 3. Germline V lookup: CDR1 WNHNN, CDR2 SYGVQD (reference sequence). The CDR3 DNA sequence: TGCGCCAGCAAACGGGACAGGGACACCGGGGAGCTGTTTTTT. It codes for CASKRDRDTGELFF.

V and J are TRBV4-2 and TRBJ2-7; 10 nucleotides line up with TRBD2. The CDR3 totals 14 residues. V lost 5 bases, J lost 1 base, and 2 bases stayed unmatched. CDR1 is LGHNA and CDR2 is YNFKEQ in the germline V gene. The CDR3 is CASSSGGESYEQYF. CDR3 DNA sequence: TGTGCCAGCAGCAGCGGGGGGGAATCCTACGAGCAGTACTTC.

This clone appeared a few times. The chain combines TRBV2 with TRBJ1-6; 9 bases map to TRBD1. Germline V gene sequence: CDR1 SNHLY, CDR2 FYNNEI. The V segment lost 8 bases and the J segment 10 bases; nucleotides outside the gene matches: 3. The CDR3 sequence is 12 residues long. The CDR3 reads CASGTGISPLHF. CDR3 DNA: TGTGCCAGCGGGACAGGGATCTCACCCCTCCACTTT.

V is TRBV30 and J is TRBJ2-5, with a possible D match to TRBD2 (5 bases). Germline V CDR1 and CDR2: GTSNPN, SVGIG (reference sequence). V lost 1 base, J lost 7 bases, and 7 bases lay in between. This CDR3 region has 11 residues. Here the CDR3 DNA reads TGTGCCTGGAGTGAGAGCGGGACCCAGTACTTC. Amino acid sequence: CAWSESGTQYF.

The rearrangement uses TRBV9 and TRBJ1-2, with D possibly matching TRBD1 (6 bases). The germline CDR1 and CDR2 sequences are SGDLS and YYNGEE. The CDR3 loop spans 14 amino acids. The germline V and J ends were trimmed by 3 bases and 4 bases, with 13 bases remaining between them. CDR3 residues: CASSASGTIYGYTF. CDR3 DNA: TGTGCCAGCAGCGCATCCGGGACAATCTATGGCTACACCTTC.

This clone was observed a few times. The J gene is TRBJ1-4, the V gene TRBV6-5; D uncertain. Germline V CDR1 and CDR2: MNHEY, SVGAGI. The CDR3 consists of 15 residues. The germline V and J ends were trimmed by 8 bases and 2 bases, with 15 bases remaining between them. This CDR3 reads CASSKDPGTNEKLFF. CDR3 nucleotides: TGTGCCAGCTCAAAGGACCCGGGGACTAATGAAAAACTGTTTTTT.

This chain joins TRBV7-8 and TRBJ2-5; a weak D match, TRBD1 (5 bases). V was shortened by 4 bases and J by 5 bases, with 26 bases between the two germline ends. The CDR3 length is 18 residues. CDR1 and CDR2 (germline): SGHVS, FQNEAQ. CDR3 nucleotide sequence: TGTGCCAGCAGCTATAGGGCGCAGGGTGGAAGTAATCGGGAGACCCAGTACTTC. It specifies CASSYRAQGGSNRETQYF.

The chain carries TRBV30 and TRBJ2-6; D might be TRBD1 (6 bases). Deletions cut 2 bases from V and 0 bases from J, with 23 bases between. Germline CDR1 and CDR2: GTSNPN and SVGIG (reference sequence). CDR3 length equals 20 residues. The CDR3 loop reads CAWSPRRIRDTYSGANVLTF. In nucleotides, the CDR3 is TGTGCCTGGAGTCCGAGACGGATTCGGGACACCTACTCTGGGGCCAACGTCCTGACTTTC.

The J gene is TRBJ2-7, the V gene TRBV7-4; 8 bases agree with TRBD1. J was trimmed by 8 bases and V by 5 bases; bases with no gene match: 11. Germline CDR1 is SGHVT and CDR2 is SQSDAQ. CDR3 length: 14 residues. The CDR3 spells CASSPGQDSTQQYF. CDR3 nucleotides: TGTGCCAGCAGCCCGGGACAGGACTCTACGCAGCAGTACTTC.

The chain employs TRBV30 and TRBJ2-7, with a possible D match to TRBD2 (5 bases). This CDR3 is built from 14 residues. Germline CDR1 reads GTSNPN; CDR2 reads SVGIG (reference sequence). The germline V and J ends were trimmed by 6 bases and 2 bases, with 17 bases remaining between them. In nucleotides, the CDR3 is TGTGCCTGCCCCCTAGCCGGTAGAACCTACGAGCAGTACTTC. Its translation: CACPLAGRTYEQYF.

The sample holds one count of this clone. This chain joins TRBV5-4 and TRBJ1-4; D possibly corresponds to TRBD1 (5 bases). V dropped 4 bases and J dropped 10 bases, with 23 bases sitting between them. The germline V gene has CDR1 SGHNT and CDR2 YYREEE (reference sequence). This CDR3 spans 16 amino acids. This chain's CDR3 is CASSPRPGAQSRKLFF. For the CDR3, the DNA is TGTGCCAGCAGCCCACGTCCTGGGGCGCAGTCTCGAAAACTGTTTTTT.

The chain uses TRBV5-4 and TRBJ2-1; D may be TRBD2 (6 bases). CDR3 length: 17 residues. The V gene lost 0 bases and the J gene lost 0 bases, with 13 bases spanning the gap. Germline CDR1 is SGHNT and CDR2 is YYREEE (reference sequence). The CDR3 protein is CASSLALGGSSYNEQFF. Written as DNA, the CDR3 is TGTGCCAGCAGCTTGGCCCTTGGGGGGAGCTCCTACAATGAGCAGTTCTTC.

This clone was recorded once. The V gene is TRBV28, the J gene TRBJ1-6; TRBD1 might be the D (5 bases). Germline V gives CDR1 MDHEN, CDR2 SYDVKM. CDR3 length: 18 residues. Trimming took 6 bases from V and 5 from J, leaving 23 bases between them. The CDR3 is CASRTTQGARGDNSPLHF. The CDR3 nucleotides read TGTGCCAGCAGAACCACCCAAGGGGCGCGAGGTGATAATTCACCCCTCCACTTT.

This rearrangement joins TRBV2 to TRBJ2-4, with 9 bases that match TRBD1. Trimming at V came to 9 bases and at J to 3 bases, leaving 9 bases not matched to a gene. Per germline, CDR1 SNHLY and CDR2 FYNNEI. This CDR3 contains 15 residues. The CDR3 coding sequence is TGTGCCAGTAACAAGGGACAGGGAGACAAAAACATTCAGTACTTC. It translates to CASNKGQGDKNIQYF.

The chain carries TRBV16 and TRBJ1-3, with TRBD1 identical over 8 bases. The J segment lost 4 bases and the V segment lost 4 bases, leaving 12 bases of the junction unmatched. Germline V lookup: CDR1 KGHSY, CDR2 FQNENV. The CDR3 is 17 amino acids. In DNA form, the CDR3 reads TGTGCCAGCAGCCCCACGCTCGGACAGGGCAACGGAAACACCATATATTTT. This translates into CASSPTLGQGNGNTIYF.

The rearrangement uses TRBV28 and TRBJ2-7; 8 nucleotides agree with TRBD1. With V trimmed by 4 bases and J by 5 bases, 4 bases remained unmatched. This CDR3 has 13 amino acids. Germline lookup yields CDR1 MDHEN and CDR2 SYDVKM. In DNA, the CDR3 is TGTGCCAGCAGTTGGGCAGGGGGCGACGAGCAGTACTTC. This codes for CASSWAGGDEQYF.

Worth noting for this clone: A junction end diverges from the germline sequence, so it may reflect a read error. The rearrangement links TRBV19 to TRBJ2-7, with a weak D call TRBD1 (6 bases). The CDR3 is 12 amino acids. Germline CDR1 and CDR2: LNHDA and SQIVND (reference sequence). The CDR3 sequence is CASSTPNRVKFF. CDR3 nucleotides: TGTGCCAGTAGTACCCCTAACAGGGTCAAGTTCTTC. The full variable domain, completed using reference TRBV19 and TRBJ2-7, is DGGITQSPKYLFRKEGQNVTLSCEQNLNHDAMYWYRQDPGQGLRLIYYSQIVNDFQKGDIAEGYSVSREKKESFPLTVTSAQKNPTAFYLCASSTPNRVKFFGPGTRLTVT.

V and J are TRBV14 and TRBJ2-7; D unclear. The CDR3 consists of 14 residues. V dropped 4 bases and J dropped 3 bases, with 13 bases sitting between them. Germline CDR1 and CDR2: SGHDN and FVKESK. In DNA, the CDR3 is TGTGCCAGCAGCCCTTTTAGCAGTGACTACGAGCAGTACTTC. It translates to CASSPFSSDYEQYF.

The gene calls are TRBV10-3 and TRBJ1-1; possible D gene TRBD1, 6 bases. Germline V CDR1 and CDR2: ENHRY, SYGVKD. The CDR3 has 13 amino acids. With 6 bases removed from V and 1 base from J, the gap between germline ends came to 9 bases. This CDR3 reads CAIRIQGNTEAFF. CDR3 sequence (DNA): TGTGCCATCAGGATACAGGGGAACACTGAAGCTTTCTTT.

The chain has TRBV29-1 and TRBJ2-2; D is unclear. CDR3 size: 14 residues. Germline V gene data show CDR1 as SQVTM and CDR2 as ANQGSEA. The V end lost 6 bases, the J end lost 4 bases, and 15 bases lay between the germline ends. The CDR3 sequence is CSVQDTEITGELFF. CDR3 DNA: TGCAGCGTGCAAGACACAGAAATCACCGGGGAGCTGTTTTTT.

This chain uses TRBV6-5 with TRBJ2-3, with 8 positions matching TRBD2. The CDR3 has 16 amino acids. The J segment lost 5 bases and the V segment lost 0 bases, leaving 7 bases of the junction unmatched. CDR1 is MNHEY, CDR2 SVGAGI, per germline. This chain's CDR3 is CASSYSSGARVDTQYF. The CDR3 DNA reads TGTGCCAGCAGTTACTCTAGCGGGGCGAGGGTAGATACGCAGTATTTT.

The rearrangement joins TRBV25-1 to TRBJ1-1, with a weak D call TRBD1 (6 bases). The CDR3 runs 15 residues. V was pared by 5 bases and J by 4 bases, with 17 bases between. Germline lookup yields CDR1 MGHDK and CDR2 SYGVNS. CDR3 loop: CASSSRTETSTEAFF. In DNA form, the CDR3 reads TGTGCCAGCAGTTCCCGGACAGAAACTAGCACTGAAGCTTTCTTT. Combining the CDR3 with reference TRBV25-1 and TRBJ1-1 gives the whole variable domain EADIYQTPRYLVIGTGKKITLECSQTMGHDKMYWYQQDPGMELHLIHYSYGVNSTEKGDLSSESTVSRIRTEHFPLTLESARPSHTSQYLCASSSRTETSTEAFFGQGTRLTVV.

V usage is TRBV5-8 and J usage is TRBJ1-2; D is ambiguous. This CDR3 contains 11 residues. The germline CDR1 and CDR2 sequences are SGHTS and YDEGEE. Trimming took off 5 bases at V and 8 bases at J, with 10 bases between the two ends. This CDR3 reads CASRRSGGYTF. The CDR3, as DNA: TGTGCCAGCAGAAGGTCGGGAGGCTACACCTTC.

This clone has a handful of counts. This chain links TRBV16 with TRBJ1-2; a possible D gene is TRBD1 (5 bases). The germline V gene has CDR1 KGHSY and CDR2 FQNENV. This CDR3 is 13 amino acids long. Trimming took 2 bases from V and 4 from J, leaving 8 bases between them. The CDR3 sequence is CASSQIQGYGYTF. The CDR3 DNA reads as TGTGCCAGCAGCCAAATCCAGGGCTATGGCTACACCTTC. Based on the CDR3 plus reference TRBV16 and TRBJ1-2, the full variable domain is GEEVAQTPKHLVRGEGQKAKLYCAPIKGHSYVFWYQQVLKNEFKFLISFQNENVFDETGMPKERFSAKCLPNSPCSLEIQATKLEDSAVYFCASSQIQGYGYTFGSGTRLTVV.

This sequence joins TRBV18 and TRBJ1-4; no clear D gene. The CDR3 length is 16 residues. The germline gives CDR1 KGHSH, CDR2 LQKENI. V lost 3 bases and J 3 bases, leaving 14 bases between the germline ends. CDR3 in DNA: TGTGCCAGCTCACCCCCGGGGAGAGGAGCTAATGAAAAACTGTTTTTT. This translates into CASSPPGRGANEKLFF.